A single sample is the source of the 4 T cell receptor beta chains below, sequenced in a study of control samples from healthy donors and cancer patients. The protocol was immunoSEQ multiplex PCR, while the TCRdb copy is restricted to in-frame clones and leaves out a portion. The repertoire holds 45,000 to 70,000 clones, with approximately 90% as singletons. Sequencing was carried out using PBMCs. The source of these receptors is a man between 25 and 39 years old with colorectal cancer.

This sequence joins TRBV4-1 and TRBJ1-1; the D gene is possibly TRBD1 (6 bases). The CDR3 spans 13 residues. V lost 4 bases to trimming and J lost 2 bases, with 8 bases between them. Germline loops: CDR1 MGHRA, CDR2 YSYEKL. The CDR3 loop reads CASSRGTNTEAFF. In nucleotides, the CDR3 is TGCGCCAGCAGCCGAGGGACAAACACTGAAGCTTTCTTT.

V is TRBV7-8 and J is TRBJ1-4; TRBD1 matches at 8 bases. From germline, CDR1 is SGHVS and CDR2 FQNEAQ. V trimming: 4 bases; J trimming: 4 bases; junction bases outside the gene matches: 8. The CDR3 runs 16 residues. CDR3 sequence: CASSSGTGTVNEKLFF. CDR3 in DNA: TGTGCCAGCAGCTCCGGGACAGGAACAGTTAATGAAAAACTGTTTTTT.

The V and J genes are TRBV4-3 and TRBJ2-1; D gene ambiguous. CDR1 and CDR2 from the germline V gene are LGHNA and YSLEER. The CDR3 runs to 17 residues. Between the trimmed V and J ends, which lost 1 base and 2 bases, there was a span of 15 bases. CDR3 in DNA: TGCGCCAGCAGCCAAGTAGGAGTAGGGATCGCCTACAATGAGCAGTTCTTC. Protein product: CASSQVGVGIAYNEQFF.

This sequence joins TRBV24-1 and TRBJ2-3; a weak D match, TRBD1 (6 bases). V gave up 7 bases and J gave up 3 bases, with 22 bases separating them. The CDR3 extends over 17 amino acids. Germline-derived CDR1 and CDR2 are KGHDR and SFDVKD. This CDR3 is CATSDPRKDSSTDTQYF. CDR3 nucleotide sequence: TGTGCCACCAGCGACCCCCGGAAGGACAGCTCAACAGATACGCAGTATTTT.